This note documents a single TCR beta chain sequence. CD8+CD57+ cell expansion had been shown by flow cytometry in patients chosen for sequencing. This sample stems from a study of CD8+CD57+ T cells in acquired aplastic anemia. Genomic DNA constituted the template upon which TCR beta VDJ and CDR3 profiling was performed. From the reads, TCRdb called clonotypes with MiXCR, one entry per CDR3 protein. This sample carries 180,000 or so distinct CDR3 sequences, less than 60% of them seen once, and the ten largest clones take about 1.7%. V was trimmed by 3 bases and J by 3 bases, leaving 19 bases between them. The CDR3 is 17 amino acids. Per germline, CDR1 KGHDR and CDR2 SFDVKD.

The receptor was isolated from a human donor with aplastic anemia. The sequenced sample consisted of sorted CD4+, CD8+, or CD8+CD57+ T cells (not recorded which) from PBMCs. The chain joins TRBV24-1 to TRBJ1-1; a possible D gene is TRBD1 (5 bases). The CDR3 region has the DNA TGTGCCACCAGTGATGAAAGGGGACGAGTACGGGACACTGAAGCTTTCTTT. As protein: CATSDERGRVRDTEAFF.